Below are 26 T cell receptor beta chains sequenced from a single sample in a study of Graves' ophthalmopathy and Graves' hyperthyroidism. Amplification targeted the TCR beta CDR3 regions, with RNA transcripts as the source material. After a first-round RT-PCR with HTBI primers, a second-round multiplex PCR was run. TCRdb analysed the multiplex PCR reads with MiXCR anew, one entry per CDR3 protein. The data hold 200,000 to 250,000 distinct CDR3 sequences, with around 50% observed a single time. Material: peripheral blood. The source of these receptors is an adult man with Graves' ophthalmopathy.

This clonotype was observed a few times. CDR3 coding DNA: TGTGCCACCAGTGCTAGGGGCGGCTACGAGCAGTACTTC. It encodes CATSARGGYEQYF. This chain connects TRBV24-1 to TRBJ2-7, with a weak D call TRBD1 (5 bases). V lost 5 bases and J lost 3, with 10 bases in between. The CDR3 totals 13 residues. The germline gives CDR1 KGHDR, CDR2 SFDVKD.

The chain joins TRBV20-1 to TRBJ2-7; unclear D gene. In germline, CDR1 is DFQATT, CDR2 SNEGSKA (reference sequence). V was cut by 3 bases and J by 5 bases, with 14 bases left in between. The CDR3 runs to 13 residues. CDR3: CSARSRAVDEQYF. The CDR3 nucleotides read TGCAGTGCTAGGTCCCGGGCGGTCGACGAGCAGTACTTC.

The sample holds a few counts of this clonotype. The chain has TRBV20-1 and TRBJ2-1, with D perhaps TRBD1 (6 bases). The V gene's germline CDR1 is DFQATT and CDR2 SNEGSKA (reference sequence). This CDR3 is built from 16 residues. V lost 3 bases to trimming and J lost 0 bases, with 15 bases between them. The CDR3 nucleotides read TGCAGTGCTAGTAGGATGGACAGCACCTCCTACAATGAGCAGTTCTTC. The encoded protein is CSASRMDSTSYNEQFF.

Only a few counts were recorded for this clonotype. The V and J genes are TRBV19 and TRBJ1-5; TRBD1 matches 7 bases. The CDR3 length is 14 residues. The J segment lost 7 bases and the V segment lost 5 bases, leaving 8 bases of the junction unmatched. Germline CDR1 reads LNHDA; CDR2 reads SQIVND (reference sequence). The CDR3 is CASSLRQGGQPQHF. CDR3 DNA: TGTGCCAGTAGTCTTCGACAGGGAGGGCAGCCCCAGCATTTT.

This clonotype has only a few counts. The chain combines TRBV15 with TRBJ1-5, with TRBD1 matching over 7 bases. Germline V lookup: CDR1 LNHNV, CDR2 YYDKDF (reference sequence). The CDR3 runs to 14 residues. Losses at the gene ends were 1 base for V and 5 bases for J; bases not matched to a gene: 2. The CDR3: CATSRGDRDQPQHF. Here the CDR3 DNA reads TGTGCCACCAGCAGAGGGGACAGAGATCAGCCCCAGCATTTT.

On this clonotype itself: Likely a read error: the CDR3 ends without its conserved phenylalanine or tryptophan. The rearrangement uses TRBV11-1 and TRBJ1-2, with 11 positions matching TRBD1. Trimming cost V 5 bases and J 6 bases; bases outside gene matches: 5. This CDR3 spans 14 amino acids. The germline CDR1 and CDR2 sequences are SGHAT and FQDESV (reference sequence). The chain's CDR3 is CASSLWTGGNGYTL. CDR3 in DNA: TGTGCCAGCAGCCTATGGACAGGGGGCAATGGCTACACCCTC.

This clonotype was found a few times. The chain employs TRBV7-8 and TRBJ1-1; 7 bases are shared with TRBD1. This CDR3 is 13 amino acids long. Per the germline V gene, CDR1 is SGHVS and CDR2 is FQNEAQ. Trimming removed 7 bases from V and 6 bases from J; junction bases left unmatched: 8. This CDR3 reads CASKRRDRAEAFF. DNA of the CDR3: TGTGCCAGCAAGCGCCGAGACAGGGCTGAAGCTTTCTTT.

V gene TRBV6-1 combines with J gene TRBJ1-2, with 11 bases identical to TRBD1. This CDR3 comprises 16 residues. Looked up from germline, CDR1 is MNHNS and CDR2 is SASEGT. The ends lost 2 bases at V and 1 base at J; junction bases unmatched: 3. CDR3 in amino acids: CASSEWGTGGNYGYTF. As DNA, the CDR3 is TGTGCCAGCAGTGAATGGGGGACAGGGGGTAACTATGGCTACACCTTC.

The rearrangement joins TRBV12-3 or TRBV12-4 to TRBJ2-7; 9 nucleotides match TRBD1. There are 13 residues in the CDR3. V was pared by 10 bases and J by 2 bases, with 6 bases of the junction left unmatched. CDR3 DNA: TGTGCCACCCGGCGGACAGGGGCCTACGAGCAGTACTTC. It codes for CATRRTGAYEQYF.

The J gene is TRBJ2-7, the V gene TRBV18, with D possibly TRBD1 on 6 matching bases. With 5 bases removed from V and 2 bases from J, the gap between germline ends came to 10 bases. CDR1 is KGHSH and CDR2 is LQKENI in the germline V gene. The CDR3 totals 13 residues. The CDR3 DNA follows: TGTGCCAGCTCATCCGGACAGACCTACGAGCAGTACTTC. It codes for CASSSGQTYEQYF.

This clonotype showed up many times. This rearrangement joins TRBV2 to TRBJ2-5, with 8 bases matching TRBD2. Germline CDR1 and CDR2: SNHLY and FYNNEI. This CDR3 has 13 residues. V was clipped by 8 bases and J by 4 bases; unmatched bases: 6. The CDR3 DNA reads TGTGCCAGCGCCGGGGGGGCCAGAGAGACCCAGTACTTC. Protein sequence: CASAGGARETQYF. Supplemented by reference TRBV2 and TRBJ2-5, the full variable domain reads EPEVTQTPSHQVTQMGQEVILRCVPISNHLYFYWYRQILGQKVEFLVSFYNNEISEKSEIFDDQFSVERPDGSNFTLKIRSTKLEDSAMYFCASAGGARETQYFGPGTRLLVL.

The V and J genes are TRBV6-2 or TRBV6-3 and TRBJ1-1; D ambiguous. Trimming stripped 2 bases from V and 1 base from J, with 5 bases between. Germline lookup yields CDR1 MNHEY and CDR2 SVGEGT. The CDR3 loop spans 13 amino acids. The CDR3 spells CASSYEQNTEAFF. The DNA for the CDR3 is TGTGCCAGCAGTTACGAACAGAACACTGAAGCTTTCTTT.

V and J are TRBV20-1 and TRBJ1-1; weak D call: TRBD1 (6 bases). Trimming removed 3 bases from V and 5 bases from J, with 25 bases in between. The germline CDR1 and CDR2 sequences are DFQATT and SNEGSKA (reference sequence). CDR3 length: 17 residues. The chain's CDR3 is CSARSSDLGGGDTEAFF. The CDR3 nucleotides read TGCAGTGCTAGGAGCTCAGACCTTGGGGGGGGCGATACTGAAGCTTTCTTT.

Ten or more counts support this clonotype. V usage is TRBV29-1 and J usage is TRBJ1-2; D may be TRBD1 (5 bases). The CDR3 length is 14 residues. Trimming left V 6 bases short and J 6 bases short, with 20 bases between. Germline values: CDR1 SQVTM, CDR2 ANQGSEA. The CDR3 protein is CSVVGQGFGNGYTF. The CDR3 DNA reads as TGCAGCGTCGTTGGCCAGGGTTTTGGGAATGGCTACACCTTC.

This clonotype occurred a few times. The chain is built from TRBV7-3 and TRBJ1-5; unclear D gene. Germline V gene lookup returns CDR1 SGHTA and CDR2 FQGTGA. The CDR3 sequence is 14 residues long. V lost 6 bases and J lost 2, with 11 bases in between. CDR3 in DNA: TGTGCCAGCAGTAGAACCGGGGGCAATCAGCCCCAGCATTTT. Amino acids: CASSRTGGNQPQHF.

This clonotype was observed a few times. The chain combines TRBV7-3 with TRBJ2-6; D perhaps matches TRBD1 (5 bases). The V end was cut by 5 bases, the J end by 1 base, with 9 bases between. Germline-derived CDR1 and CDR2 are SGHTA and FQGTGA. The CDR3 consists of 15 residues. CDR3: CASSIRVSGANVLTF. CDR3 nucleotides: TGTGCCAGCAGCATCAGGGTATCTGGGGCCAACGTCCTGACTTTC.

The chain is built from TRBV12-3 or TRBV12-4 and TRBJ1-6, with 7 positions matching TRBD1. This CDR3 is built from 15 residues. V was pared by 3 bases and J by 7 bases, with 6 bases of the junction left unmatched. CDR3 nucleotide sequence: TGTGCCAGCAGTTTGACAGGGCGGCACAATTCACCCCTCCACTTT. This gives the protein CASSLTGRHNSPLHF.

The rearrangement uses TRBV12-5 and TRBJ1-5, with D hard to call. V lost 1 base to trimming and J lost 0 bases, with 4 bases between them. The length of the CDR3 is 14 residues. Germline loops: CDR1 LGHNT, CDR2 FRNRAP. The DNA for the CDR3 is TGTGCTAGTGGTTTGGCGGATAGCAATCAGCCCCAGCATTTT. Its translation is CASGLADSNQPQHF. The full variable domain, with the rest looked up from reference TRBV12-5 and TRBJ1-5, is DARVTQTPRHKVTEMGQEVTMRCQPILGHNTVFWYRQTMMQGLELLAYFRNRAPLDDSGMPKDRFSAEMPDATLATLKIQPSEPRDSAVYFCASGLADSNQPQHFGDGTRLSIL.

In the case of this clonotype: A read error may be the cause here, since a much bigger clone is one base away. The chain uses TRBV29-1 and TRBJ1-2; weak D call: TRBD1 (5 bases). Germline CDR1 SQVTM, CDR2 ANQGSEA. CDR3 size: 13 residues. With 5 bases removed from V and 4 bases from J, the gap between germline ends came to 14 bases. DNA of the CDR3: TGCAGCGTTCCCTCAAGGACAAGCTATGGCTACACCTTC. Its translation: CSVPSRTSYGYTF.

The genes are TRBV24-1 and TRBJ2-5; possibly TRBD2 for D (5 bases). Germline V CDR1 and CDR2: KGHDR, SFDVKD. Trimming removed 3 bases from V and 2 bases from J, with 18 bases in between. This CDR3 comprises 17 residues. The DNA of the CDR3 is TGTGCCACCAGTGATCGAACTAGGGCTATCGCGCAAGAGACCCAGTACTTC. Protein product: CATSDRTRAIAQETQYF.

The chain combines TRBV5-4 with TRBJ1-4, with D perhaps matching TRBD1 (5 bases). The CDR3 runs 12 residues. The germline V and J ends were trimmed by 4 bases and 8 bases, with 9 bases remaining between them. The germline gives CDR1 SGHNT, CDR2 YYREEE (reference sequence). CDR3 region: CASSGTEEKLFF. In DNA form, the CDR3 reads TGTGCCAGCAGCGGGACGGAAGAAAAACTGTTTTTT. Complete variable domain (other parts from reference TRBV5-4 and TRBJ1-4): ETGVTQSPTHLIKTRGQQVTLRCSSQSGHNTVSWYQQALGQGPQFIFQYYREEENGRGNFPPRFSGLQFPNYSSELNVNALELDDSALYLCASSGTEEKLFFGSGTQLSVL.

The genes are TRBV9 and TRBJ1-3, with D possibly being TRBD1 (6 bases). This CDR3 is 15 amino acids long. Between the trimmed V and J ends, which lost 0 bases and 2 bases, there was a span of 9 bases. Germline CDR1 is SGDLS and CDR2 is YYNGEE. The CDR3 nucleotides read TGTGCCAGCAGCGTAGCTTCAGGGGCTGGAAACACCATATATTTT. It encodes CASSVASGAGNTIYF.

V and J are TRBV3-1 and TRBJ1-2; D uncertain. The CDR3 has 13 residues. Trimming left V 0 bases short and J 8 bases short, with 10 bases between. Germline CDR1 and CDR2: LGHDT and YNNKEL (reference sequence). The CDR3 region has the DNA TGTGCCAGCAGCCAAGATGTAGGCGGCGGCTACACCTTC. Translated, it gives CASSQDVGGGYTF. The entire variable domain, with the rest obtained from reference TRBV3-1 and TRBJ1-2, is as follows: DTAVSQTPKYLVTQMGNDKSIKCEQNLGHDTMYWYKQDSKKFLKIMFSYNNKELIINETVPNRFSPKSPDKAHLNLHINSLELGDSAVYFCASSQDVGGGYTFGSGTRLTVV.

The J gene is TRBJ2-7, the V gene TRBV12-3 or TRBV12-4; 8 bases align to TRBD1. V lost 7 bases to trimming and J lost 0 bases; unmatched junction nucleotides: 8. The CDR3 contains 15 residues. CDR3 sequence reads: CASTMNRGSSYEQYF. In DNA, the CDR3 is TGTGCCAGCACCATGAACAGGGGGAGCTCCTACGAGCAGTACTTC.

This clonotype was found once. V usage is TRBV29-1 and J usage is TRBJ2-7, with 8 bases identical to TRBD1. The length of the CDR3 is 11 residues. Germline lookup yields CDR1 SQVTM and CDR2 ANQGSEA. V was clipped by 6 bases and J by 7 bases; unmatched bases: 5. CDR3 coding DNA: TGCAGCGTGGACAGGGCAGGTGAGCAGTACTTC. The encoded protein is CSVDRAGEQYF.

The genes are TRBV20-1 and TRBJ1-5; tentatively, D is TRBD1 (6 bases). From germline, CDR1 is DFQATT and CDR2 SNEGSKA (reference sequence). V dropped 0 bases and J dropped 1 base, with 13 bases sitting between them. CDR3 size: 16 residues. The CDR3 loop reads CSAREQGGHSNQPQHF. CDR3 nucleotide sequence: TGCAGTGCTAGAGAACAGGGAGGGCACAGCAATCAGCCCCAGCATTTT.